The present TCR beta chain was sequenced within a study of identifying expanded T cells in peripheral blood. This CDR3 has 15 amino acids. V shed 5 bases and J 0 bases; nucleotides not matched to a gene: 3. Germline values: CDR1 SGHAT, CDR2 FQNNGV. Here immunoSEQ multiplex PCR was the method, and the copy in TCRdb shows in-frame clones only, minus some. The data contain 90,000 to 95,000 clones, approximately 91% of them seen just once; the ten biggest clones take up 5.5% to 6%. This clone is a singleton in its sample. The chain uses TRBV11-2 and TRBJ2-1; 8 bases line up with TRBD2. The origin of this receptor is a person between 18 and 70 years old in good health. The specimen was blood. The CDR3 DNA reads as TGTGCCAGCAGCCGAAGCGGGGGCTCCTACAATGAGCAGTTCTTC. Protein product: CASSRSGGSYNEQFF.